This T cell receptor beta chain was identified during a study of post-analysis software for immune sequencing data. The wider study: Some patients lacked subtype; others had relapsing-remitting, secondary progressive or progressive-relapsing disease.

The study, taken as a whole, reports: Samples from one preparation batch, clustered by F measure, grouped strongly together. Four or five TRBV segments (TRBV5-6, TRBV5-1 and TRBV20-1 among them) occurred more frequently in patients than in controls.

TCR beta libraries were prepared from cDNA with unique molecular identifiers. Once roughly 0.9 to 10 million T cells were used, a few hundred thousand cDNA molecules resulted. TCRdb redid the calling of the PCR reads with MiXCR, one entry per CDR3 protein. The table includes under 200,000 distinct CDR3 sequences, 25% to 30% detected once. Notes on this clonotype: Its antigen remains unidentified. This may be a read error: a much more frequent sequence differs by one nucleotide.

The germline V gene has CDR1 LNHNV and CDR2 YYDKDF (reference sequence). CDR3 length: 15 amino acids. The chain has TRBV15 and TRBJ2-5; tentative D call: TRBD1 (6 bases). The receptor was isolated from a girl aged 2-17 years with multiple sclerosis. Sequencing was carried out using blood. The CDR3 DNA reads TGTGCCACCCGCAGAGATTCAGGGGTACTGGAGACCCAGTACTTC. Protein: CATRRDSGVLETQYF.